What follows are 27 T cell receptor beta chains derived from one specimen sequenced in a study of CD8 T cells in Susac syndrome. Reverse transcription of 0.5 to 1 ug RNA was performed with random hexamers. Each CDR3 protein gets one entry after TCRdb re-called the immunoSEQ multiplex PCR reads with MiXCR. The sample consists of about 150,000 distinct CDR3 sequences, approximately 96% of them appearing once. The material sequenced was CD8+ T cells from PBMCs. The receptors originated from a human donor with multiple sclerosis.

The chain has TRBV20-1 and TRBJ2-5, with D perhaps TRBD1 (5 bases). This CDR3 contains 19 residues. V lost 0 bases, J lost 0 bases, and 23 bases lay in between. Germline values: CDR1 DFQATT, CDR2 SNEGSKA (reference sequence). In DNA, the CDR3 is TGCAGTGCTAGAGATAGCCCGATCATGGCGGACACGTACCAAGAGACCCAGTACTTC. Its translation: CSARDSPIMADTYQETQYF.

V and J are TRBV3-1 and TRBJ2-1, with D maybe TRBD1 (6 bases). Germline CDR1 reads LGHDT; CDR2 reads YNNKEL (reference sequence). The CDR3 has 18 residues. The V and J ends lost 0 bases and 4 bases respectively, with 19 bases between them. CDR3 in amino acids: CASSQEAELGAIYNEQFF. The CDR3 nucleotides are TGTGCCAGCAGCCAAGAAGCCGAGCTGGGGGCCATATACAATGAGCAGTTCTTC.

This chain joins TRBV9 and TRBJ2-3; 9 nucleotides align to TRBD1. The trim removed 3 bases at V and 2 bases at J, leaving 7 bases unmatched. The CDR3 is 16 residues long. Germline-derived CDR1 and CDR2 are SGDLS and YYNGEE. CDR3 residues: CASSAPGQGNTDTQYF. As DNA, the CDR3 is TGTGCCAGCAGCGCGCCGGGACAGGGCAACACAGATACGCAGTATTTT.

This clonotype was observed a few times. The chain couples TRBV19 to TRBJ2-1; D unresolved. V shed 7 bases and J shed 6 bases, with 4 bases lying between them. The germline V gene has CDR1 LNHDA and CDR2 SQIVND (reference sequence). CDR3 length: 10 residues. The CDR3 is CASKGNEQFF. CDR3 bases: TGTGCCAGTAAGGGCAATGAGCAGTTCTTC. The full variable domain, completed using reference TRBV19 and TRBJ2-1, is DGGITQSPKYLFRKEGQNVTLSCEQNLNHDAMYWYRQDPGQGLRLIYYSQIVNDFQKGDIAEGYSVSREKKESFPLTVTSAQKNPTAFYLCASKGNEQFFGPGTRLTVL.

The rearrangement uses TRBV4-1 and TRBJ2-7, with D perhaps matching TRBD2 (7 bases). Germline CDR1 reads MGHRA; CDR2 reads YSYEKL. This CDR3 is built from 14 residues. The V end was cut by 0 bases, the J end by 9 bases, with 15 bases between. The CDR3 DNA reads as TGCGCCAGCAGCCAAGAGAGGGCGGGGGCCGGGCAGTACTTC. Encoded protein: CASSQERAGAGQYF.

This sequence joins TRBV12-3 or TRBV12-4 and TRBJ1-5; possibly TRBD1 for D (6 bases). The V end was cut by 7 bases, the J end by 5 bases, with 15 bases between. There are 14 residues in the CDR3. CDR3 DNA: TGTGCCAGCACCTCCAGGGGAGCGGATCAGCCCCAGCATTTT. Translating it yields CASTSRGADQPQHF.

The J gene is TRBJ1-2, the V gene TRBV29-1; no reliable D call. V dropped 6 bases and J dropped 6 bases, with 8 bases sitting between them. Per germline, CDR1 SQVTM and CDR2 ANQGSEA. This CDR3 comprises 10 residues. The CDR3 DNA sequence: TGCAGCGTCTTTATCGATGGCTACACCTTC. Amino acids: CSVFIDGYTF.

The rearrangement uses TRBV5-6 and TRBJ2-5; TRBD1 might be the D (6 bases). Germline CDR1 reads SGHDT; CDR2 reads YYEEEE. This CDR3 contains 15 residues. V was cut by 1 base and J by 5 bases, with 15 bases left in between. The CDR3: CASSLIGTPGETQYF. The CDR3, as DNA: TGTGCCAGCAGCTTGATCGGGACACCAGGGGAGACCCAGTACTTC.

This sequence joins TRBV27 and TRBJ2-7, with a tentative D call TRBD1 (6 bases). The CDR3 contains 13 residues. Germline CDR1 is MNHEY and CDR2 is SMNVEV (reference sequence). Trimming shortened V by 10 bases and J by 3 bases, and 16 bases separated the two germline ends. CDR3 nucleotide sequence: TGTGCCACCTCCGGGACATCAGGCTACGAGCAGTACTTC. This gives the protein CATSGTSGYEQYF.

The chain is built from TRBV27 and TRBJ1-1; D is undetermined. Trimming pared 3 bases from V and 6 bases from J, leaving 8 bases between. Germline V gene lookup returns CDR1 MNHEY and CDR2 SMNVEV (reference sequence). The CDR3 loop spans 12 amino acids. CDR3 DNA: TGTGCCAGCAGTTTGAGGGCCGCTGAAGCTTTCTTT. As protein: CASSLRAAEAFF.

The V gene is TRBV14, the J gene TRBJ2-7; D not resolved. V was shortened by 5 bases and J by 2 bases, with 7 bases between the two germline ends. Germline-derived CDR1 and CDR2 are SGHDN and FVKESK. The CDR3 covers 12 residues. CDR3 sequence: CASSGETYEQYF. DNA of the CDR3: TGTGCCAGCAGCGGGGAAACCTACGAGCAGTACTTC. Full variable domain (missing parts from reference TRBV14 and TRBJ2-7): EAGVTQFPSHSVIEKGQTVTLRCDPISGHDNLYWYRRVMGKEIKFLLHFVKESKQDESGMPNNRFLAERTGGTYSTLKVQPAELEDSGVYFCASSGETYEQYFGPGTRLTVT.

The chain links TRBV12-5 to TRBJ1-5; tentative D call: TRBD1 (6 bases). CDR1 and CDR2 (germline): LGHNT, FRNRAP. This CDR3 has 16 amino acids. V lost 3 bases and J 0 bases, leaving 12 bases between the germline ends. CDR3 nucleotides: TGTGCTAGTGGTTTCGGGGACATATATAGCAATCAGCCCCAGCATTTT. This translates into CASGFGDIYSNQPQHF.

J is TRBJ2-7 and V is TRBV20-1; the match to TRBD2 covers 7 bases. The CDR3 has 16 amino acids. J lost 2 bases, V lost 0 bases, and 10 bases had no gene match. Germline-derived CDR1 and CDR2 are DFQATT and SNEGSKA (reference sequence). The CDR3 loop reads CSARDQPREGPYEQYF. CDR3 bases: TGCAGTGCTAGAGATCAGCCCAGGGAGGGACCCTACGAGCAGTACTTC.

This chain joins TRBV6-1 and TRBJ2-3; 7 nucleotides agree with TRBD2. Germline V gene data show CDR1 as MNHNS and CDR2 as SASEGT. The CDR3 length is 16 residues. Losses at the gene ends were 1 base for V and 2 bases for J; bases not matched to a gene: 6. The CDR3, as DNA: TGTGCCAGCAGTGAAGGTTTGCGGGGGAACACAGATACGCAGTATTTT. It codes for CASSEGLRGNTDTQYF.

The chain is built from TRBV13 and TRBJ2-7; D is uncertain. The CDR3 length is 15 residues. Germline V gives CDR1 PRHDT, CDR2 FYEKMQ (reference sequence). Trimming took off 6 bases at V and 6 bases at J, with 21 bases between the two ends. CDR3 in DNA: TGTGCCAGCAGTTCCCGTGATGGAGCTGCGTTCGAGCAGTACTTC. Protein: CASSSRDGAAFEQYF.

The rearrangement joins TRBV7-9 to TRBJ2-7; D possibly corresponds to TRBD1 (5 bases). The CDR3 contains 15 residues. Germline V gene sequence: CDR1 SEHNR, CDR2 FQNEAQ (reference sequence). V was trimmed by 0 bases and J by 3 bases, leaving 12 bases between them. The CDR3 DNA follows: TGTGCCAGCAGCTTAGCTCCAGGGTCGGGCTACGAGCAGTACTTC. Translating it yields CASSLAPGSGYEQYF.

The chain has TRBV12-5 and TRBJ1-2; the D is unclear. V was shortened by 2 bases and J by 8 bases, with 21 bases between the two germline ends. Germline assignment: CDR1 LGHNT and CDR2 FRNRAP. The CDR3 runs to 16 residues. CDR3 region: CASGLISYYPRWGYTF. The CDR3 bases are TGTGCTAGTGGTTTGATCAGCTACTACCCCCGGTGGGGCTACACCTTC.

The chain employs TRBV11-2 and TRBJ2-3; D possibly corresponds to TRBD2 (6 bases). The CDR3 loop spans 16 amino acids. V was trimmed by 4 bases and J by 5 bases, leaving 19 bases between them. Germline V lookup: CDR1 SGHAT, CDR2 FQNNGV. This CDR3 reads CASSWGRDSSRDTQYF. In DNA form, the CDR3 reads TGTGCCAGCAGCTGGGGTAGGGACTCTTCAAGAGATACGCAGTATTTT.

J is TRBJ2-1 and V is TRBV6-1; a weak D match, TRBD1 (5 bases). The V and J ends lost 5 bases and 5 bases respectively, with 13 bases between them. Per germline, CDR1 MNHNS and CDR2 SASEGT. This CDR3 region has 14 residues. CDR3 nucleotides: TGTGCCAGCAGTCTAAGGGGCAGGGACAATGAGCAGTTCTTC. Translation gives CASSLRGRDNEQFF.

In nucleotides, the CDR3 is TGCAGTGCTAGGCGATACGATAATTCACCCCTCCACTTT. This sequence encodes CSARRYDNSPLHF. V gene TRBV20-1 combines with J gene TRBJ1-6; D unresolved. Germline CDR1 reads DFQATT; CDR2 reads SNEGSKA (reference sequence). The CDR3 contains 13 residues. Trimming took 3 bases from V and 5 from J, leaving 8 bases between them.

The chain employs TRBV29-1 and TRBJ2-7; tentatively, D is TRBD1 (5 bases). Germline V CDR1 and CDR2: SQVTM, ANQGSEA. The V end lost 6 bases, the J end lost 7 bases, and 19 bases lay between the germline ends. This CDR3 has 13 amino acids. The CDR3 loop is CSVKDSDPWEQYF. The CDR3 DNA reads as TGCAGCGTCAAAGACAGCGACCCTTGGGAGCAGTACTTC.

The gene calls are TRBV27 and TRBJ1-2; D call uncertain. Germline CDR1 and CDR2: MNHEY and SMNVEV (reference sequence). V was clipped by 3 bases and J by 3 bases, with 17 bases between them. CDR3 size: 16 residues. For the CDR3, the DNA is TGTGCCAGCAGTTTCCGCCCCCCCGGGCAGGACTATGGCTACACCTTC. This gives the protein CASSFRPPGQDYGYTF.

V gene TRBV6-5 combines with J gene TRBJ1-5; tentatively, D is TRBD1 (6 bases). The germline V and J ends were trimmed by 2 bases and 11 bases, with 13 bases remaining between them. Germline V CDR1 and CDR2: MNHEY, SVGAGI. The CDR3 has 13 amino acids. CDR3 nucleotides: TGTGCCAGCAGTTACCGCAGGGGCGATTCCCAGCATTTT. Protein sequence: CASSYRRGDSQHF.

The chain links TRBV7-8 to TRBJ1-2; 9 bases fit TRBD1. The V segment lost 5 bases and the J segment 2 bases; nucleotides outside the gene matches: 3. The germline V gene encodes CDR1 SGHVS and CDR2 FQNEAQ. CDR3 size: 14 residues. The CDR3 region has the DNA TGTGCCAGCAGCGGCACAGGGGGCAACTATGGCTACACCTTC. Its protein is CASSGTGGNYGYTF.

The chain employs TRBV27 and TRBJ1-1, with D maybe TRBD1 (5 bases). The CDR3 runs to 12 residues. V dropped 8 bases and J dropped 6 bases, with 13 bases sitting between them. In germline, CDR1 is MNHEY, CDR2 SMNVEV (reference sequence). The chain's CDR3 is CASGGLGPEAFF. The CDR3 DNA reads as TGTGCCAGCGGGGGACTGGGGCCTGAAGCTTTCTTT.

V usage is TRBV6-5 and J usage is TRBJ1-2; D may be TRBD1 (6 bases). The V end lost 6 bases, the J end lost 4 bases, and 15 bases lay between the germline ends. Per the germline V gene, CDR1 is MNHEY and CDR2 is SVGAGI. The CDR3 covers 14 residues. For the CDR3, the DNA is TGTGCCAGCAGCCAAACAGGGAATGGCTATGGCTACACCTTC. Encoded protein: CASSQTGNGYGYTF.

The genes are TRBV29-1 and TRBJ1-2; D might be TRBD1 (5 bases). From germline, CDR1 is SQVTM and CDR2 ANQGSEA. The CDR3 is 12 amino acids. The V gene lost 5 bases and the J gene lost 3 bases, with 10 bases spanning the gap. The CDR3 DNA reads TGCAGCGTTTGGGGCGTCGACTATGGCTACACCTTC. Translating gives CSVWGVDYGYTF.